This entry is about one T cell receptor (beta chain). The data were taken from a study of blood T cells in healthy people across ages. A second about 7 to 12 cycle PCR used barcoded and J-beta primers. TCRdb re-called the 5' RACE reads with MiXCR, one entry per CDR3 protein. The profile shows around 870,000 distinct CDR3 sequences, around 28% of them singletons. The CDR3 contains 14 residues. Germline V gene lookup returns CDR1 SQVTM and CDR2 ANQGSEA. V lost 1 base and J lost 4, with 10 bases in between. This sequence originates from a woman of 80 years or more in good health. Sequencing input: blood. The gene calls are TRBV29-1 and TRBJ2-2; D gene uncertain. CDR3 DNA sequence: TGCAGCGTTGAAGGAGAGCGAATCACCGGGGAGCTGTTTTTT. It specifies CSVEGERITGELFF.